The rows below give T cell receptor beta chains drawn from one sample of a study of blood T cell repertoires in COVID-19. Generated by immunoSEQ multiplex PCR, the TCRdb table keeps only in-frame clones and is missing some. The profile shows 80,000 to 100,000 clones, roughly 85% of them singletons. The sample comprised peripheral blood. The origin of the receptors is a man between 70 and 80 years old with acute or convalescent COVID-19. The CDR3 runs from the conserved cysteine through the conserved F or W. The D gene is left open where the match is weak. For some rows the clone size is stated as once, few or many, or as a class when expanded; others skip it.

CDR3nt	CDR3aa	j_gene	d_gene	v_gene	abundance
TGTGCCAGTAGTATATCAAGACAATCTAACTATGGCTACACCTTC	CASSISRQSNYGYTF	TRBJ1-2	.	TRBV19	few
TGTGCCAGCAGCTTCCTGACACCGGAGGGAGTTGTTGGCTATGGCTACACCTTC	CASSFLTPEGVVGYGYTF	TRBJ1-2	.	TRBV5-6	.
TGCGCCAGCAGCTTGCCGGGGAGCCTACGGGACAGGGAAGCCGGGGAGCTGTTTTTT	CASSLPGSLRDREAGELFF	TRBJ2-2	TRBD1	TRBV5-1	.
TGTGCCAGCAGTTACCTTAGGGGTGGCTACACCTTC	CASSYLRGGYTF	TRBJ1-2	.	TRBV6-5	.
TGTGCCAGCAGCAGACTAGCGGGGGGAAGCACAGATACGCAGTATTTT	CASSRLAGGSTDTQYF	TRBJ2-3	TRBD2	TRBV11-2	few
TGTGCCAGCATTAAGGAGGGGTCATACGAGCAGTACTTC	CASIKEGSYEQYF	TRBJ2-7	.	TRBV12-3/TRBV12-4	.
TGCGCCAGCAGCTTGGAGGGGACAATCGGCGGCGAGACCCAGTACTTC	CASSLEGTIGGETQYF	TRBJ2-5	.	TRBV5-1	.
TGCGCCAGCAGCCGCGGAGGGCTCAGAGGGGAGCTGTTTTTT	CASSRGGLRGELFF	TRBJ2-2	.	TRBV5-1	.
TGTGCCAGCAGAGGGACTACACTAAGCCATGAGCAGTTCTTC	CASRGTTLSHEQFF	TRBJ2-1	TRBD2	TRBV6-5	.
TGTGCCAGCAGCTTAAATTTTTTGTTAGCGGGGGAGGTTACGCAGTATTTT	CASSLNFLLAGEVTQYF	TRBJ2-3	TRBD2	TRBV7-2	.
TGTGCCAGTAGTTCCGGGACTAGCGGGGGGAATGAGCAGTTCTTC	CASSSGTSGGNEQFF	TRBJ2-1	TRBD2	TRBV19	.
TGTGCCAGCAAAGGGTCCACGCAGGGGGACGCTGAAGCTTTCTTT	CASKGSTQGDAEAFF	TRBJ1-1	TRBD1	TRBV6-4	.
TGTGCCAGCACCCTGCGACGCGGGACTGAAGCTTTCTTT	CASTLRRGTEAFF	TRBJ1-1	.	TRBV6-5	.
TGTGCCAGCAGCCAGGGGCCGAACTCCTATAATTCACCCCTCCACTTT	CASSQGPNSYNSPLHF	TRBJ1-6	.	TRBV3-1/TRBV3-2	.
TGCGCCAGCAGCCGACAGGGGAACTATGGCTACACCTTC	CASSRQGNYGYTF	TRBJ1-2	TRBD1	TRBV5-1	.
TGTGCCAGCAGGGAAACGACGGGTAATGAAAAACTGTTTTTT	CASRETTGNEKLFF	TRBJ1-4	.	TRBV28	once
TGCGCCAGCAGCGGGATACGAGGTGAGGACTATAGCAATCAGCCCCAGCATTTT	CASSGIRGEDYSNQPQHF	TRBJ1-5	.	TRBV23-1	.
TGTGCCAGCACCTCTCGGGGGACCCAGTACTTC	CASTSRGTQYF	TRBJ2-5	.	TRBV12-3/TRBV12-4	.
TGTGCCAGCATCCCCCAGTTAGGGAGATCCTACGAGCAGTACTTC	CASIPQLGRSYEQYF	TRBJ2-7	.	TRBV28	few
TGCGCCAGCAGGGGGCAGACGAACACTGAAGCTTTCTTT	CASRGQTNTEAFF	TRBJ1-1	.	TRBV10-1	.
TGTGCCAGCAGCTTGGGGGCGGGACGGGGTATGAACACTGAAGCTTTCTTT	CASSLGAGRGMNTEAFF	TRBJ1-1	.	TRBV5-5	.
TGCGCCAGCAGTGACAGGGGGTTTAATTCACCCCTCCACTTT	CASSDRGFNSPLHF	TRBJ1-6	TRBD1	TRBV10-1	.
TGTGCCAGCAGCTTAGCGGAGGGGGCTGAGCCACCCCTCCACTTT	CASSLAEGAEPPLHF	TRBJ1-6	TRBD1	TRBV7-6	.
TGTGCCAGCAGGCGGTCAGGGGCGGGTACCGGGGAGCTGTTTTTT	CASRRSGAGTGELFF	TRBJ2-2	.	TRBV11-2	few
TGTGCCTGGAGTGTAAACGGCCTAGCGTCGGAAGAGCAGTACTTC	CAWSVNGLASEEQYF	TRBJ2-7	.	TRBV30	.
TGTGCCAGCAGCTTGGAGCGGGGGACATCCTACAATGAGCAGTTCTTC	CASSLERGTSYNEQFF	TRBJ2-1	TRBD2	TRBV5-6	.